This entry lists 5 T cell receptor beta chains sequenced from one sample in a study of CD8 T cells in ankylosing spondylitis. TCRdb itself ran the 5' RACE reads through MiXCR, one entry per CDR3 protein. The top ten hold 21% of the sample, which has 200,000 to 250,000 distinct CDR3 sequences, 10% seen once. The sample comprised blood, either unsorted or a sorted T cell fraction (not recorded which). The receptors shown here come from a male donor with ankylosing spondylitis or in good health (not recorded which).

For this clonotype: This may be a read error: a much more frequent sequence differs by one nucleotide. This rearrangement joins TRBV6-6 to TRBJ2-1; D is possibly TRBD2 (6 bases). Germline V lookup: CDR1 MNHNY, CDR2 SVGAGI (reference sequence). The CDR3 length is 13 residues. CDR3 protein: CASSGTVDNGQFF. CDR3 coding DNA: TGTGCCAGCAGTGGGACTGTAGACAATGGGCAGTTCTTC.

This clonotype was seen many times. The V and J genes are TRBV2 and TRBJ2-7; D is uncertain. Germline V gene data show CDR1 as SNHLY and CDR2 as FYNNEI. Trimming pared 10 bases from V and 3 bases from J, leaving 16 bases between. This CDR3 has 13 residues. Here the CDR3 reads CATRTFQSYEQYF. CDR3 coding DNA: TGTGCCACCCGGACGTTTCAAAGCTACGAGCAGTACTTC.

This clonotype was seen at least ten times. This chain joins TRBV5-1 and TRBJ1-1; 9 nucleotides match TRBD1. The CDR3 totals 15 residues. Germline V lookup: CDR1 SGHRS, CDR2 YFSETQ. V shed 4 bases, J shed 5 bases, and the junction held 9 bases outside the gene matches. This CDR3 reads CASSDPGTGTTEAFF. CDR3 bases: TGCGCCAGCAGCGATCCCGGGACAGGGACAACTGAAGCTTTCTTT.

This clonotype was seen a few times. This CDR3 is CAISESGRQGSGEQYF. CDR3 DNA sequence: TGTGCCATCAGTGAGTCAGGGAGGCAGGGGTCTGGGGAGCAGTACTTC. This rearrangement joins TRBV10-3 to TRBJ2-7; D is perhaps TRBD1 or TRBD2 (6 bases each). Germline lookup yields CDR1 ENHRY and CDR2 SYGVKD. Trimming took off 0 bases at V and 7 bases at J, with 19 bases between the two ends. The CDR3 contains 16 residues.

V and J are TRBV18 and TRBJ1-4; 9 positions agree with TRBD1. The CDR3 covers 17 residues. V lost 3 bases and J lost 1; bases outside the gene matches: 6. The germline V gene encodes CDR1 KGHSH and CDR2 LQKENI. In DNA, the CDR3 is TGTGCCAGCTCACCGTCCCGGGACAGGGTAACTAATGAAAAACTGTTTTTT. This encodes CASSPSRDRVTNEKLFF.